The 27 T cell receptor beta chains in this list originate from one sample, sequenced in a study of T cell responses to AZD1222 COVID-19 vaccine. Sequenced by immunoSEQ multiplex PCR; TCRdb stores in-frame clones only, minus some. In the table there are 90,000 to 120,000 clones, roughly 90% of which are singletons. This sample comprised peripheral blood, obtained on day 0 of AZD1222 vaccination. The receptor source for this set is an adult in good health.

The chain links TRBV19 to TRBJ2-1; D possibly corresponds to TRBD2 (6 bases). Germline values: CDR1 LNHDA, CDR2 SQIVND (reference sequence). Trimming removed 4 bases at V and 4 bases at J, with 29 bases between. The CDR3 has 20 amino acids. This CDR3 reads CASSTRSPGRERRAYNEQFF. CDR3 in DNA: TGTGCCAGTAGTACCCGTAGCCCCGGGAGAGAACGCAGGGCTTACAATGAGCAGTTCTTC.

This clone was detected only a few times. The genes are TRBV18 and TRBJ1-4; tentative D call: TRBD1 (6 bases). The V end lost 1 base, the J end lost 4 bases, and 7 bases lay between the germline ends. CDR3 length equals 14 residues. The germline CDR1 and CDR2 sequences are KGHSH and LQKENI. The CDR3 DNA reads TGTGCCAGCTCACCACTCAGGGGTAATGAAAAACTGTTTTTT. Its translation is CASSPLRGNEKLFF.

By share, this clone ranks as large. The CDR3 protein is CASSEGDTGELFF. DNA of the CDR3: TGTGCCAGTAGTGAAGGGGACACCGGGGAGCTGTTTTTT. The V gene is TRBV19, the J gene TRBJ2-2; D may be TRBD1 (5 bases). The CDR3 spans 13 residues. Germline V CDR1 and CDR2: LNHDA, SQIVND (reference sequence). V was pared by 5 bases and J by 3 bases, with 7 bases between.

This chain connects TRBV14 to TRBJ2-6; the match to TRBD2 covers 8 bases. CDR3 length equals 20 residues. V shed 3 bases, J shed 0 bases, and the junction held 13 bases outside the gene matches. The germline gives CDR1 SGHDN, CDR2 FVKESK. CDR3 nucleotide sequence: TGTGCCAGCAGCCACTCATGGGGACTAGACAGGTCCTCTGGGGCCAACGTCCTGACTTTC. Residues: CASSHSWGLDRSSGANVLTF.

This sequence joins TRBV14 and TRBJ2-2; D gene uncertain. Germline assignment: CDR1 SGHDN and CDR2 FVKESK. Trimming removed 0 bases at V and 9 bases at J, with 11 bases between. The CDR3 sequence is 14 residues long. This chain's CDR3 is CASSQEFGGRELFF. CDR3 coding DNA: TGTGCCAGCAGCCAAGAATTTGGTGGACGGGAGCTGTTTTTT.

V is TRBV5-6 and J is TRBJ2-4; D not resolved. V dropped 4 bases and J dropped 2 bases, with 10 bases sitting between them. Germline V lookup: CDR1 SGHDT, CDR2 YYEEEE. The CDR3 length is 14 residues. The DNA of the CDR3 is TGTGCCAGCAGCCCCATGGGGTCCAAAAACATTCAGTACTTC. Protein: CASSPMGSKNIQYF.

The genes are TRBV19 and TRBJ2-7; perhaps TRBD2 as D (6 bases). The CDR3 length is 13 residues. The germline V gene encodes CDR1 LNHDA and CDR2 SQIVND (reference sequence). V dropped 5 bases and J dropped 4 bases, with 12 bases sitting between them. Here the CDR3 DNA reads TGTGCCAGTAGTCCCCGGGAGTATTACGAGCAGTACTTC. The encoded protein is CASSPREYYEQYF.

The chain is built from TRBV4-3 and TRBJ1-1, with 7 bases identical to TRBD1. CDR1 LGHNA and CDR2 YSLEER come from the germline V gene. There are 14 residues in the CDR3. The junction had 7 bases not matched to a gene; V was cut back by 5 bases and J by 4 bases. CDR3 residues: CASSSRQGSTEAFF. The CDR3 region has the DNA TGCGCCAGCAGCTCTCGACAGGGAAGCACTGAAGCTTTCTTT.

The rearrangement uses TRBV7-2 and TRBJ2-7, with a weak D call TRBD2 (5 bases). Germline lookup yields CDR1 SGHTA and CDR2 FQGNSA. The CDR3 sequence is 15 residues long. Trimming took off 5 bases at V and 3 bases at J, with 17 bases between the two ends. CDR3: CASSAVRGRGYEQYF. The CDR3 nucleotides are TGTGCCAGCAGCGCCGTCCGGGGAAGAGGCTACGAGCAGTACTTC.

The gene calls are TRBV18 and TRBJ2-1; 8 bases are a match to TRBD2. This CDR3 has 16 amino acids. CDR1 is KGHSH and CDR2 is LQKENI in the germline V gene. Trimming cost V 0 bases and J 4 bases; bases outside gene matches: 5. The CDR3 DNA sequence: TGTGCCAGCTCACCACCTGGACTAGCCGCGTACAATGAGCAGTTCTTC. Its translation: CASSPPGLAAYNEQFF.

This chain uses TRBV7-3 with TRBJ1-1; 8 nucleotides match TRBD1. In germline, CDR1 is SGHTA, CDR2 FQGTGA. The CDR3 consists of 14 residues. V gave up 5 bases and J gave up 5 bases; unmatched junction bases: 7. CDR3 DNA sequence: TGTGCCAGCAGCCTCCAGGGGGCTGAAACTGAAGCTTTCTTT. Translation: CASSLQGAETEAFF. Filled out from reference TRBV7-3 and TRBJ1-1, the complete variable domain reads GAGVSQTPSNKVTEKGKYVELRCDPISGHTALYWYRQSLGQGPEFLIYFQGTGAADDSGLPNDRFFAVRPEGSVSTLKIQRTERGDSAVYLCASSLQGAETEAFFGQGTRLTVV.

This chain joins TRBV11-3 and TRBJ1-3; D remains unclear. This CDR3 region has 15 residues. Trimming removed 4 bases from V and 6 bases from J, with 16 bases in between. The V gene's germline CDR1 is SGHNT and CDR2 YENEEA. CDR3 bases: TGTGCCAGCAGCTCCCGGGGAGGTCGGTCAAACACCATATATTTT. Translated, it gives CASSSRGGRSNTIYF.

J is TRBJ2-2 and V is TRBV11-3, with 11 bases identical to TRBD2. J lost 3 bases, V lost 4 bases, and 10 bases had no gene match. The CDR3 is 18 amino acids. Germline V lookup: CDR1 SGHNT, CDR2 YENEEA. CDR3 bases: TGTGCCAGCAGCTCGGCCACGCTAGCGGGAGGAGACACCGGGGAGCTGTTTTTT. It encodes CASSSATLAGGDTGELFF.

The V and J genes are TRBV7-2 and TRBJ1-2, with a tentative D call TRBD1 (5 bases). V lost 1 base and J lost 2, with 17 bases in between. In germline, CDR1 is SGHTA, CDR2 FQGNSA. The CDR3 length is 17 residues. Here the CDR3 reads CASSLGVGLPGNYGYTF. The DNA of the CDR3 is TGTGCCAGCAGCTTAGGTGTGGGGCTGCCAGGCAACTATGGCTACACCTTC.

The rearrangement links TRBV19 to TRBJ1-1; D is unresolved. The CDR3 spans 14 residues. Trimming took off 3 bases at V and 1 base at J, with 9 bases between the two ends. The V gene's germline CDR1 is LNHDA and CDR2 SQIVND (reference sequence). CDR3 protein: CASSMKVGNTEAFF. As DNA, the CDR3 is TGTGCCAGTAGTATGAAGGTCGGGAACACTGAAGCTTTCTTT.

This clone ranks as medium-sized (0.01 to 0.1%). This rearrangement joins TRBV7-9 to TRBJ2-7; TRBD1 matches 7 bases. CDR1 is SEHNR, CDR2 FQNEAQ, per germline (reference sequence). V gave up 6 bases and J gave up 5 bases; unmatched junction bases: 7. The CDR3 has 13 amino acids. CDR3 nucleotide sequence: TGTGCCAGCAGGTCGACAGGGTTCGACGAGCAGTACTTC. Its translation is CASRSTGFDEQYF.

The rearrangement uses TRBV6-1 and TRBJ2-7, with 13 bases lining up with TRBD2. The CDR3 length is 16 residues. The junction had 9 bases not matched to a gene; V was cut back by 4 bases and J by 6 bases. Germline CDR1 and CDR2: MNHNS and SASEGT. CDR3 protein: CASSARLAGGFVEQYF. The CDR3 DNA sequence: TGTGCCAGCAGTGCCAGACTAGCGGGAGGTTTTGTCGAGCAGTACTTC.

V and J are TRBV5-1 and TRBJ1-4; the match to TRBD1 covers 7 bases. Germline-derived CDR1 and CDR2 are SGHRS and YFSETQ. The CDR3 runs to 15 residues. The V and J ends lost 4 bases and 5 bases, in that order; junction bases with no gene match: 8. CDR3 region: CASSTRQGQNEKLFF. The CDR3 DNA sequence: TGCGCCAGCAGCACCAGACAGGGACAGAATGAAAAACTGTTTTTT.

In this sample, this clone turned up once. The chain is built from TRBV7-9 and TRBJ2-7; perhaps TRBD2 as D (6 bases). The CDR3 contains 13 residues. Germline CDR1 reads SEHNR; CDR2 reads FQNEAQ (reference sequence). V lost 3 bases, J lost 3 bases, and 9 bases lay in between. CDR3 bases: TGTGCCAGCAGCTTCGGGGGAAACTACGAGCAGTACTTC. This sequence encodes CASSFGGNYEQYF.

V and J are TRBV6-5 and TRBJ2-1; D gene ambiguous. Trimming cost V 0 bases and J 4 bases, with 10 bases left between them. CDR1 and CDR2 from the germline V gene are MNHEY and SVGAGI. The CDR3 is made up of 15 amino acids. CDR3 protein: CASSYSGSGYNEQFF. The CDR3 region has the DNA TGTGCCAGCAGTTACTCAGGGTCGGGTTACAATGAGCAGTTCTTC.

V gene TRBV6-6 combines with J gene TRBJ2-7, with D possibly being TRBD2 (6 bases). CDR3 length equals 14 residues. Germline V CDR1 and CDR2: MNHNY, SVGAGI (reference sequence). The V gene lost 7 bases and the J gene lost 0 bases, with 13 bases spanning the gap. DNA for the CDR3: TGTGCCAGCACCCCTGGGACTCTCTCCTACGAGCAGTACTTC. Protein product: CASTPGTLSYEQYF.

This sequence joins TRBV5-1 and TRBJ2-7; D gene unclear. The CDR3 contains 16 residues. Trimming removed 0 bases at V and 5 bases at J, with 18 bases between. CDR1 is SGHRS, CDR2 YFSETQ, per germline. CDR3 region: CASSLGIRDTSDEQYF. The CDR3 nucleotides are TGCGCCAGCAGCTTGGGTATTAGGGATACTTCGGACGAGCAGTACTTC.

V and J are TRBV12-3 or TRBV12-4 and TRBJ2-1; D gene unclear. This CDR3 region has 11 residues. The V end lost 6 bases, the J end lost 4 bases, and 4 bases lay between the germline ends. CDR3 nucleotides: TGTGCCAGCAGCCTGTACAATGAGCAGTTCTTC. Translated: CASSLYNEQFF.

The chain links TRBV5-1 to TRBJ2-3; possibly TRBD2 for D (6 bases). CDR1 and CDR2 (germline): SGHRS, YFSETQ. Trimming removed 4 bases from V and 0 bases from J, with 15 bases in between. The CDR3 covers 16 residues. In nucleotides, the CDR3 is TGCGCCAGCAGCCCCAGTAGCGGAAGAAGCACAGATACGCAGTATTTT. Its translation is CASSPSSGRSTDTQYF. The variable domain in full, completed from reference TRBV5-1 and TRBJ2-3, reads KAGVTQTPRYLIKTRGQQVTLSCSPISGHRSVSWYQQTPGQGLQFLFEYFSETQRNKGNFPGRFSGRQFSNSRSEMNVSTLELGDSALYLCASSPSSGRSTDTQYFGPGTRLTVL.

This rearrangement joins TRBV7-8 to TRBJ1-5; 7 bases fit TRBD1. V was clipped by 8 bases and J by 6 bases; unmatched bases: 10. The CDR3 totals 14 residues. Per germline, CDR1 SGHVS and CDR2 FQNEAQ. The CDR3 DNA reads TGTGCCAGCGGATTGGACAGGAAGGTTCAGCCCCAGCATTTT. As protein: CASGLDRKVQPQHF.

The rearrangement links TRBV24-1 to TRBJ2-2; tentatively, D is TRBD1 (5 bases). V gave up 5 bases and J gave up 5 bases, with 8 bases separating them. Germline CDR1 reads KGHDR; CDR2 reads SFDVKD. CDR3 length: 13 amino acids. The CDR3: CATSAQGTGELFF. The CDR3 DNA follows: TGTGCCACCAGTGCGCAGGGAACCGGGGAGCTGTTTTTT.

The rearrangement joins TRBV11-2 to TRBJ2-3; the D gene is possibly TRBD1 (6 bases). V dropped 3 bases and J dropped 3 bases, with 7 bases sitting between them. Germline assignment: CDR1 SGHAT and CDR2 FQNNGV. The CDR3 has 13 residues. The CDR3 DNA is TGTGCCAGCAGCTTCGGACAGACAGATACGCAGTATTTT. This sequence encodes CASSFGQTDTQYF. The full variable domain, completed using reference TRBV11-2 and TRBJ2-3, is EAGVAQSPRYKIIEKRQSVAFWCNPISGHATLYWYQQILGQGPKLLIQFQNNGVVDDSQLPKDRFSAERLKGVDSTLKIQPAKLEDSAVYLCASSFGQTDTQYFGPGTRLTVL.